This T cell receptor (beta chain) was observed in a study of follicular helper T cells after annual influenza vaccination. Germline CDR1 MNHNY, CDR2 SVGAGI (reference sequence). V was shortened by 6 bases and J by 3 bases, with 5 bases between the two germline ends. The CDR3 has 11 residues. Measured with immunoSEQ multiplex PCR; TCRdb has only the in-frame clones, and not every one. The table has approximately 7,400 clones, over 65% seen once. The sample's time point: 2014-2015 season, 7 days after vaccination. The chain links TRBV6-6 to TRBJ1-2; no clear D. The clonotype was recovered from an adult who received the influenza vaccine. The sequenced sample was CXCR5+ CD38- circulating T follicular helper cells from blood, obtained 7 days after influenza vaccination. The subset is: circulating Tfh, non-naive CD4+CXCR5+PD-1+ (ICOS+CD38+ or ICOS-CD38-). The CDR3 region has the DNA TGTGCCAGCAGCCCTGACTATGGCTACACCTTC. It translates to CASSPDYGYTF.